This TCR beta chain originates from a study of T cells after yellow fever vaccination. About the study: With SMART-Seq v4 Ultra Low Input, the fractions containing low cell numbers were prepared.

A universal primer site and UMIs were added as TCR cDNA was made by 5'RACE template switching. One entry per CDR3 protein results from TCRdb running MiXCR on the 5' RACE reads. The data show 610,000 or so distinct CDR3 sequences, roughly an eighth seen once. The V and J ends lost 2 bases and 4 bases respectively, with 5 bases between them. The CDR3 length is 13 residues. General study findings and limits: Once the booster was given, most primary-vaccination clones reappeared, at more than 95% for CD4 and around 90% for CD8. Though weaker, the secondary response peaked faster, on day 5 versus 15.

This clonotype has a count of ten or more. Its specificity is not known. This TCR came from a man between 25 and 39 years old who received the YFV17D yellow fever vaccine. The sequencing here drew on PBMCs, taken on the day of the yellow fever booster vaccination. The chain links TRBV12-3 or TRBV12-4 to TRBJ2-2; D ambiguous. The CDR3 here is CASSLLATGELFF. For the CDR3, the DNA is TGTGCCAGCAGTTTATTGGCCACCGGGGAGCTGTTTTTT.